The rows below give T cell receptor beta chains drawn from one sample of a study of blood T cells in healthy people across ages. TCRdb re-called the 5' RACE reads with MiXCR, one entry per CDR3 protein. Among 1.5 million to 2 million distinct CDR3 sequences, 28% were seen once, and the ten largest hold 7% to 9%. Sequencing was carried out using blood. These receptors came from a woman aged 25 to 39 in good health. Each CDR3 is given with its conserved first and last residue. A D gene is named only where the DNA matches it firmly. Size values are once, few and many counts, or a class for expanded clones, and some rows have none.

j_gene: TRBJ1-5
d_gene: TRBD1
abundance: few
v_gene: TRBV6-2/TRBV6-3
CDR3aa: CASSWDSPGNQPQHF
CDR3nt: TGTGCCAGCAGTTGGGACAGCCCTGGCAATCAGCCCCAGCATTTT

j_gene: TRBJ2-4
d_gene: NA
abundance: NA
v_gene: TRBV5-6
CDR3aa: CASSWDNIQYF
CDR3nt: TGTGCCAGCAGCTGGGACAACATTCAGTACTTC

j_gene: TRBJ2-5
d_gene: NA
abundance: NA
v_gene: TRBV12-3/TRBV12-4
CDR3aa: CASRSGAMSQETQYF
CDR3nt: TGTGCCAGCAGATCCGGGGCCATGTCCCAAGAGACCCAGTACTTC

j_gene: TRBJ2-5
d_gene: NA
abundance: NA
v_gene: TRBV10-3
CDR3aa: CAISGGHGAETQYF
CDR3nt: TGTGCCATCAGTGGGGGACATGGGGCAGAGACCCAGTACTTC

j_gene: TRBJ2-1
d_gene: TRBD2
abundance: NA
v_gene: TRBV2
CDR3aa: CGSASGGRGGEQFF
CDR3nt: TGTGGCTCGGCTAGCGGGGGGCGGGGAGGAGAGCAGTTCTTC

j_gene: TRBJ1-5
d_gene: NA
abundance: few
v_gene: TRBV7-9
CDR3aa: CASRDRDDVQHF
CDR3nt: TGTGCCAGCAGGGACCGGGACGATGTCCAGCATTTT

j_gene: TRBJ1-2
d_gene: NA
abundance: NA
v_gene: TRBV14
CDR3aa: CASGFRGAGLAGHTF
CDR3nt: TGTGCCAGCGGGTTCAGAGGGGCAGGGTTGGCCGGCCACACCTTC

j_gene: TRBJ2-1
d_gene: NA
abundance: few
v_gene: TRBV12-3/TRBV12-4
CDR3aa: CASSPPTTNEQFF
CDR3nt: TGTGCCAGCAGTCCCCCGACGACCAATGAGCAGTTCTTC

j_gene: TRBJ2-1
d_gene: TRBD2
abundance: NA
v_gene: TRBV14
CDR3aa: CASSQGTSGNAYNEQFF
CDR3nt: TGTGCCAGCAGCCAAGGTACTAGCGGGAACGCCTACAATGAGCAGTTCTTC

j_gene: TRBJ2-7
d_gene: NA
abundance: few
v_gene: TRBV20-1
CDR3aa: CSASGGFAGSSYEQYF
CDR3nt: TGCAGTGCTAGCGGGGGCTTCGCGGGAAGCTCCTACGAGCAGTACTTC

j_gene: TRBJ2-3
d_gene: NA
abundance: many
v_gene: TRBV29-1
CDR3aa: CSVRGRQTDTQYF
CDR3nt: TGCAGCGTTCGGGGGCGGCAGACAGATACGCAGTATTTT

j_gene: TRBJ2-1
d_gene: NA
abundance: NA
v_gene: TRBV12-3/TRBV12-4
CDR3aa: CASSEVLGSSYNEQFF
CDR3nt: TGTGCCAGCAGTGAGGTATTAGGGAGCTCCTACAATGAGCAGTTCTTC

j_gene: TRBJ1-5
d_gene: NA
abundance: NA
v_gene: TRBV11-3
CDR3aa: CASSIVIFRDSNQPQHF
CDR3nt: TGTGCCAGCAGCATAGTGATCTTCAGGGATAGCAATCAGCCCCAGCATTTT

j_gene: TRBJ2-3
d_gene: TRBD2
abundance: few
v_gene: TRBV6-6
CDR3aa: CASSYLSGRGSTDTQYF
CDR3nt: TGTGCCAGCAGTTACCTCAGCGGGAGGGGTAGCACAGATACGCAGTATTTT

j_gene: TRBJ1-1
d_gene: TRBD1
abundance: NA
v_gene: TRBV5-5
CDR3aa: CASRTGTGFEGTEAFF
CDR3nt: TGTGCCAGCAGGACCGGGACAGGGTTTGAAGGCACTGAAGCTTTCTTT

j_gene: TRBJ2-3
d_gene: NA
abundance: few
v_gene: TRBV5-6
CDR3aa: CASSSGWLRGTDTQYF
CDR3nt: TGTGCCAGCAGCTCAGGTTGGCTCCGAGGGACAGATACGCAGTATTTT

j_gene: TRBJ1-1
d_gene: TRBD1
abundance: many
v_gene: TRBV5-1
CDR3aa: CASSVGQGDTEAFF
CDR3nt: TGCGCCAGCAGCGTGGGACAGGGGGACACTGAAGCTTTCTTT

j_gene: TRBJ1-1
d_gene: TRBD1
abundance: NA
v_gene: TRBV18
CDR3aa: CASSGTGDDEAFF
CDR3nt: TGTGCCAGCTCCGGGACAGGGGACGATGAAGCTTTCTTT

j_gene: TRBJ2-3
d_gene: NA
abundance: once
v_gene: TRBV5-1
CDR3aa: CASSLADRQADTQYF
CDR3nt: TGCGCCAGCAGCTTGGCCGACAGGCAGGCAGATACGCAGTATTTT

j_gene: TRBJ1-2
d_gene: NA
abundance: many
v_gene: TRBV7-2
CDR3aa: CASNEGWKNYGYTF
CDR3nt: TGTGCCAGCAATGAAGGATGGAAGAACTATGGCTACACCTTC

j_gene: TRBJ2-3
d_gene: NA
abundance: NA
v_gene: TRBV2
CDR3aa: CASWTGFTDTQYF
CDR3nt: TGTGCCAGTTGGACTGGCTTCACAGATACGCAGTATTTT

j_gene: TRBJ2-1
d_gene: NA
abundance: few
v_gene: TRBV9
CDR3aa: CASSVAYYLPNEQFF
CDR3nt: TGTGCCAGCAGCGTAGCATACTATCTCCCGAATGAGCAGTTCTTC

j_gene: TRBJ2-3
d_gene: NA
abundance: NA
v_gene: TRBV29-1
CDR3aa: CSVPSVGGATDTQYF
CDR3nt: TGCAGCGTTCCCTCCGTGGGGGGGGCCACAGATACGCAGTATTTT

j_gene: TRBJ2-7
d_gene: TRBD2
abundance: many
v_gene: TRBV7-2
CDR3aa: CASSLGGGGSYEQYF
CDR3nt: TGTGCCAGCAGCTTAGGGGGCGGGGGCTCCTACGAGCAGTACTTC

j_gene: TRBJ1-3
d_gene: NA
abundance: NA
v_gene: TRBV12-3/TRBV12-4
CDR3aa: CASSFYAGTGNTIYF
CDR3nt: TGTGCCAGCAGCTTCTACGCCGGGACAGGAAACACCATATATTTT

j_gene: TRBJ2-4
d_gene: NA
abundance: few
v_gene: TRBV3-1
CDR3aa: CASSQEIGSNEQYF
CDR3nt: TGTGCCAGCAGCCAAGAAATTGGGAGCAATGAGCAGTACTTC

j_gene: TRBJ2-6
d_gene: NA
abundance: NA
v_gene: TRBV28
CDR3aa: CASSFWGTGANVLTF
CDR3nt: TGTGCCAGCAGTTTCTGGGGTACTGGGGCCAACGTCCTGACTTTC

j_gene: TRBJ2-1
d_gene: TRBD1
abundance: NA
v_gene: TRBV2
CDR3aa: CASSDGPPGQGNEQFF
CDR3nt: TGTGCCAGCAGTGACGGGCCCCCGGGACAGGGGAATGAGCAGTTCTTC

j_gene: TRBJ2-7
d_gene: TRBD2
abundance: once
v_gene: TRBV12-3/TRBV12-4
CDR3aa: CASMKTSAYNEQYF
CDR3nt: TGTGCCAGCATGAAGACTAGCGCCTACAATGAGCAGTACTTC

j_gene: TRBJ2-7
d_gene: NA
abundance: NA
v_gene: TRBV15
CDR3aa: CATSRDFSTHWYEQYF
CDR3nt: TGTGCCACCAGCAGAGATTTCTCAACTCACTGGTACGAGCAGTACTTC

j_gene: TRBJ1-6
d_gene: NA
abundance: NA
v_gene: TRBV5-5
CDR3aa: CVSSPSWTDNSPLHF
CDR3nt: TGTGTCAGCAGCCCGTCATGGACGGATAATTCACCCCTCCACTTT

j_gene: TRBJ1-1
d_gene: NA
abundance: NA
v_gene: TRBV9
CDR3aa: CTSSAYRLSIAFF
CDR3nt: TGTACCAGCAGTGCCTACAGGCTATCAATAGCTTTCTTT

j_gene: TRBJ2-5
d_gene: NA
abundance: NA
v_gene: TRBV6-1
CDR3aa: CASSRQTVREAQYF
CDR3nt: TGTGCCAGCAGCAGACAGACCGTCCGAGAGGCCCAGTACTTC

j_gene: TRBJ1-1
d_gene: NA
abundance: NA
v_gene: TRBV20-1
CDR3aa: CSAPASPGGTEAFF
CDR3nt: TGCAGTGCTCCAGCATCCCCGGGGGGGACTGAAGCTTTCTTT

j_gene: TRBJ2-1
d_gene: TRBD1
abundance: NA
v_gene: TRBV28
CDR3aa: CASNQGGQGGETQFF
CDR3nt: TGTGCCAGCAACCAAGGGGGACAGGGTGGAGAGACCCAGTTCTTC